This T cell receptor beta chain was recovered during a study of shared T cell receptors in the human thymus. TCRdb's copy holds only in-frame clones and misses some; the assay was immunoSEQ multiplex PCR. The sample holds hundreds of thousands of clones, approximately 90% seen once. The CDR3 totals 12 residues. V was shortened by 3 bases and J by 7 bases, with 11 bases between the two germline ends. The germline V gene has CDR1 SGDLS and CDR2 YYNGEE. These same records also appear under a second study, on human thymus T cells.

The source of this sequence is a boy less than two years old with a congenital heart defect. This chain joins TRBV9 and TRBJ2-7; tentative D call: TRBD1 (6 bases). The sequenced material came from thymocytes. CDR3 region: CASSADGTEQYF. The CDR3 coding sequence is TGTGCCAGCAGCGCGGACGGGACAGAGCAGTACTTC.